This entry lists 20 T cell receptor beta chains sequenced from one sample in a study of OX40 agonist ivuxolimab in advanced cancers. Generated by immunoSEQ multiplex PCR, the TCRdb table keeps only in-frame clones and is missing some. The sample has around 100,000 clones, roughly nine tenths seen once. The material was CD4+ or CD8+ T cells sorted from blood, obtained in a trial of the OX40 agonist ivuxolimab. The receptors shown here come from an adult with an advanced solid tumor such as melanoma, head and neck, liver or kidney cancer.

This chain links TRBV7-9 with TRBJ1-5; D remains unclear. This CDR3 has 12 amino acids. The germline V gene encodes CDR1 SEHNR and CDR2 FQNEAQ (reference sequence). V gave up 8 bases and J gave up 5 bases, with 10 bases separating them. As DNA, the CDR3 is TGTGCCAGCGGGAGCAGCGATCAGCCCCAGCATTTT. Translated, it gives CASGSSDQPQHF.

This clone came up once. This chain connects TRBV10-2 to TRBJ1-6, with D tentatively TRBD1 (5 bases). Germline V gene sequence: CDR1 WSHSY, CDR2 SAAADI. This CDR3 is built from 15 residues. Trimming left V 4 bases short and J 9 bases short, with 16 bases between. CDR3 sequence reads: CASSVGVPRGSPLHF. For the CDR3, the DNA is TGCGCCAGCAGTGTTGGTGTCCCTAGGGGTTCACCCCTCCACTTT.

This clone was recorded once. The J gene is TRBJ2-2, the V gene TRBV6-5, with D tentatively TRBD2 (5 bases). V lost 0 bases and J lost 3, with 5 bases in between. Germline V CDR1 and CDR2: MNHEY, SVGAGI. This CDR3 region has 14 residues. The CDR3 here is CASSYSRDTGELFF. The CDR3 DNA is TGTGCCAGCAGTTACTCGAGGGACACCGGGGAGCTGTTTTTT.

This clone was detected only once. For the CDR3, the DNA is TGTGCCAGTAGTTATACGGGGGGGAGCTATGGCTACACCTTC. It translates to CASSYTGGSYGYTF. V is TRBV19 and J is TRBJ1-2, with a tentative D call TRBD1 (5 bases). The CDR3 consists of 14 residues. Trimming pared 5 bases from V and 4 bases from J, leaving 14 bases between. CDR1 is LNHDA, CDR2 SQIVND, per germline (reference sequence). Combining the CDR3 with reference TRBV19 and TRBJ1-2 gives the whole variable domain DGGITQSPKYLFRKEGQNVTLSCEQNLNHDAMYWYRQDPGQGLRLIYYSQIVNDFQKGDIAEGYSVSREKKESFPLTVTSAQKNPTAFYLCASSYTGGSYGYTFGSGTRLTVV.

The gene calls are TRBV7-8 and TRBJ1-2, with 7 bases lining up with TRBD1. V was pared by 5 bases and J by 3 bases, with 6 bases of the junction left unmatched. CDR1 and CDR2 (germline): SGHVS, FQNEAQ. The CDR3 runs to 14 residues. CDR3 DNA: TGTGCCAGCAGCCCGCAGCAGGGGGACTATGGCTACACCTTC. This translates into CASSPQQGDYGYTF. The full variable domain, with the rest looked up from reference TRBV7-8 and TRBJ1-2, is GAGVSQSPRYKVAKRGQDVALRCDPISGHVSLFWYQQALGQGPEFLTYFQNEAQLDKSGLPSDRFFAERPEGSVSTLKIQRTQQEDSAVYLCASSPQQGDYGYTFGSGTRLTVV.

The V gene is TRBV4-2, the J gene TRBJ2-2; D might be TRBD1 (5 bases). V lost 0 bases, J lost 0 bases, and 14 bases lay in between. Per the germline V gene, CDR1 is LGHNA and CDR2 is YNFKEQ. This CDR3 is 18 amino acids long. CDR3 nucleotide sequence: TGTGCCAGCAGCCAAGAGGGGCGAGATAAGGCGAACACCGGGGAGCTGTTTTTT. Amino acid sequence: CASSQEGRDKANTGELFF.

CDR3 sequence reads: CASSARQLPTDTQYF. CDR3 coding DNA: TGTGCCAGCAGCGCAAGACAGCTTCCCACAGATACGCAGTATTTT. The gene calls are TRBV11-3 and TRBJ2-3; possible D gene TRBD1, 5 bases. The germline V gene encodes CDR1 SGHNT and CDR2 YENEEA. Trimming left V 5 bases short and J 2 bases short, with 14 bases between. The CDR3 is 15 amino acids.

The CDR3 loop reads CASSQDGEGANTEAFF. The CDR3 nucleotides are TGTGCCAGCAGCCAAGATGGTGAGGGAGCGAACACTGAAGCTTTCTTT. The chain combines TRBV14 with TRBJ1-1; D not resolved. The germline CDR1 and CDR2 sequences are SGHDN and FVKESK. The CDR3 has 16 residues. With 0 bases removed from V and 1 base from J, the gap between germline ends came to 12 bases.

V gene TRBV6-5 combines with J gene TRBJ1-4; maybe TRBD1 (5 bases). The CDR3 spans 16 residues. V lost 0 bases and J 5 bases, leaving 13 bases between the germline ends. CDR1 is MNHEY and CDR2 is SVGAGI in the germline V gene. CDR3 protein: CASSYSSTGLNEKLFF. CDR3 coding DNA: TGTGCCAGCAGTTACTCGAGTACAGGCCTGAATGAAAAACTGTTTTTT.

The sample holds a few counts of this clone. This chain uses TRBV5-1 with TRBJ1-1; no clear D. Trimming shortened V by 2 bases and J by 0 bases, and 11 bases separated the two germline ends. The CDR3 contains 15 residues. CDR1 is SGHRS, CDR2 YFSETQ, per germline. The CDR3 loop reads CASSLNARMNTEAFF. The CDR3 DNA reads as TGCGCCAGCAGCTTAAACGCAAGGATGAACACTGAAGCTTTCTTT.

The chain recombines TRBV6-6 with TRBJ1-1, with D unclear. In germline, CDR1 is MNHNY, CDR2 SVGAGI (reference sequence). CDR3 length: 12 amino acids. V was clipped by 5 bases and J by 7 bases, with 11 bases between them. Here the CDR3 DNA reads TGTGCCAGCAGTGCGTGGACGGATGAAGCTTTCTTT. Residues: CASSAWTDEAFF.

The V gene is TRBV2, the J gene TRBJ1-5; D not certain. Germline lookup yields CDR1 SNHLY and CDR2 FYNNEI. The CDR3 has 14 amino acids. V was cut by 4 bases and J by 0 bases, with 7 bases left in between. CDR3: CASSVSRSNQPQHF. The CDR3 DNA reads TGTGCCAGCAGTGTTTCTCGTAGCAATCAGCCCCAGCATTTT.

The rearrangement links TRBV29-1 to TRBJ1-1; D gene unclear. Between the trimmed V and J ends, which lost 0 bases and 1 base, there was a span of 0 bases. CDR1 and CDR2 from the germline V gene are SQVTM and ANQGSEA. This CDR3 is built from 11 residues. This chain's CDR3 is CSVEENTEAFF. In DNA form, the CDR3 reads TGCAGCGTTGAAGAGAACACTGAAGCTTTCTTT.

This rearrangement joins TRBV7-8 to TRBJ2-7; 15 nucleotides align to TRBD2. Unmatched junction bases numbered 14, after V lost 6 bases and J lost 5 bases. Germline CDR1 and CDR2: SGHVS and FQNEAQ. The CDR3 has 18 residues. Here the CDR3 DNA reads TGTGCCAGCAGTTTACGGACTAGCGGGAGGGCCCGTTGGGACGAGCAGTACTTC. As protein: CASSLRTSGRARWDEQYF.

In its sample, this clone was seen a few times. CDR3: CASSLQNQPQHF. The CDR3 DNA reads TGTGCCAGCAGCTTACAGAATCAGCCCCAGCATTTT. V gene TRBV7-9 combines with J gene TRBJ1-5, with D hard to call. Germline V gives CDR1 SEHNR, CDR2 FQNEAQ (reference sequence). Trimming took off 2 bases at V and 4 bases at J, with 3 bases between the two ends. There are 12 residues in the CDR3.

The V and J genes are TRBV19 and TRBJ1-6; 7 bases are shared with TRBD1. The CDR3 covers 17 residues. The germline gives CDR1 LNHDA, CDR2 SQIVND (reference sequence). J was trimmed by 5 bases and V by 5 bases; bases with no gene match: 12. CDR3 in amino acids: CASSARQGGGNNSPLHF. The CDR3 nucleotides read TGTGCCAGTAGTGCAAGACAGGGCGGAGGTAATAATTCACCCCTCCACTTT.

The chain couples TRBV5-8 to TRBJ1-1; TRBD1 might be the D (6 bases). The germline gives CDR1 SGHTS, CDR2 YDEGEE. V shed 2 bases and J shed 2 bases, with 10 bases lying between them. This CDR3 spans 14 amino acids. As DNA, the CDR3 is TGTGCCAGCAGCTTTCCGACAGGAAACACTGAAGCTTTCTTT. Its translation is CASSFPTGNTEAFF.

The chain combines TRBV7-2 with TRBJ2-1; 11 positions agree with TRBD2. The V gene's germline CDR1 is SGHTA and CDR2 FQGNSA. Trimming cost V 5 bases and J 9 bases; bases outside gene matches: 9. This CDR3 is 15 amino acids long. CDR3 amino acids: CASSPTSGRSTEQFF. For the CDR3, the DNA is TGTGCCAGCAGCCCAACTAGCGGGAGAAGTACTGAGCAGTTCTTC. The full variable domain, in which reference TRBV7-2 and TRBJ2-1 provide the parts outside the CDR3, is GAGVSQSPSNKVTEKGKDVELRCDPISGHTALYWYRQSLGQGLEFLIYFQGNSAPDKSGLPSDRFSAERTGGSVSTLTIQRTQQEDSAVYLCASSPTSGRSTEQFFGPGTRLTVL.

The rearrangement links TRBV7-9 to TRBJ2-3, with D uncertain. V was shortened by 5 bases and J by 2 bases, with 8 bases between the two germline ends. CDR3 length equals 13 residues. Germline assignment: CDR1 SEHNR and CDR2 FQNEAQ (reference sequence). CDR3 nucleotide sequence: TGTGCCAGCAGCCAACATGACACAGATACGCAGTATTTT. Translated, it gives CASSQHDTDTQYF.

The chain is built from TRBV5-8 and TRBJ1-2, with TRBD1 as a possible D gene (5 bases). This CDR3 region has 16 residues. Per germline, CDR1 SGHTS and CDR2 YDEGEE. V shed 5 bases and J shed 4 bases, with 21 bases lying between them. CDR3 nucleotide sequence: TGTGCCAGCAGTCCCGGATCTCCAGGGAAGGGCTATGGCTACACCTTC. Its protein product is CASSPGSPGKGYGYTF.